The 21 T cell receptor beta chains given below trace back to one sample, sequenced in a study of naive and memory T cell subsets (dated by TCRdb to the late 2010s). Library preparation employed UMI-ligation and nested PCR. Data came from an Illumina MiSeq. The beta constant-region primer consisted of an equimolar mixture of two oligonucleotides that together covered TRBC1 and TRBC2. The ligated cDNA went through four rounds of PCR with nested alpha and beta constant-region primers together with the SP2 primer. The public sequencing data were trimmed at Q25 with fastp and processed into clonotypes with MiXCR by TCRdb, which kept only in-frame beta chains. Rows merge per CDR3 protein into single entries with the most common DNA and genes. The sample table holds 130,000 to 150,000 distinct CDR3 sequences, of which 22% were seen once. Of the sample, roughly 0.1% falls within the top ten clones. The full study reports these points: Naive repertoires, especially CD8, contained a few larger clonotypes, possibly memory cells re-expressing CD45RA.

Which antigens these TCRs recognize remains unknown. The specimen was naive CD4+ T cells from blood. What the cell subset or site label conveys for this sample: naive T cells, CD45RA high CD27+. These receptor sequences come from a human donor in good health.

This clonotype has only a few counts. CDR3: CASSTLANYGYTF. The CDR3 region has the DNA TGTGCCAGCAGTACCCTAGCTAACTATGGCTACACCTTC. V gene TRBV27 combines with J gene TRBJ1-2; the D is unclear. This CDR3 comprises 13 residues. Germline CDR1 MNHEY, CDR2 SMNVEV (reference sequence). V shed 5 bases and J shed 0 bases, with 7 bases lying between them.

This rearrangement joins TRBV12-5 to TRBJ2-7; 9 bases line up with TRBD2. Germline assignment: CDR1 LGHNT and CDR2 FRNRAP. J was trimmed by 5 bases and V by 6 bases; bases with no gene match: 5. The CDR3 is made up of 13 amino acids. This chain's CDR3 is CASGPRGGDEQYF. Written as DNA, the CDR3 is TGTGCTAGTGGGCCTCGCGGGGGGGACGAGCAGTACTTC.

The sample holds a few counts of this clonotype. V gene TRBV29-1 combines with J gene TRBJ2-7, with a tentative D call TRBD1 (6 bases). CDR1 is SQVTM and CDR2 is ANQGSEA in the germline V gene. The length of the CDR3 is 15 residues. V was cut by 1 base and J by 5 bases, with 18 bases left in between. The CDR3 sequence: CSVEVNRIQGNEQYF. The CDR3 DNA sequence: TGCAGCGTTGAAGTGAACAGGATACAGGGAAACGAGCAGTACTTC.

This clonotype has ten or more counts. The V and J genes are TRBV28 and TRBJ2-2; D gene unclear. The ends were cut back, 6 bases at V and 7 bases at J, with 24 bases in the middle. The CDR3 is made up of 17 amino acids. The germline CDR1 and CDR2 sequences are MDHEN and SYDVKM. The DNA for the CDR3 is TGTGCCAGCAGCAAACCTGGGGTGGGAAGTGGATACGGGGAGCTGTTTTTT. Protein product: CASSKPGVGSGYGELFF.

A few counts support this clonotype. This chain uses TRBV27 with TRBJ1-3; unclear D gene. CDR1 MNHEY and CDR2 SMNVEV come from the germline V gene (reference sequence). The CDR3 is made up of 14 amino acids. With 4 bases removed from V and 4 bases from J, the gap between germline ends came to 11 bases. CDR3 nucleotides: TGTGCCAGCAGTTCCCGGACGGACGGAAACACCATATATTTT. This sequence encodes CASSSRTDGNTIYF.

This clonotype was seen only a few times. The V and J genes are TRBV7-9 and TRBJ2-1, with 9 bases identical to TRBD2. CDR3 length: 16 amino acids. The germline V gene has CDR1 SEHNR and CDR2 FQNEAQ (reference sequence). The junction had 7 bases not matched to a gene; V was cut back by 4 bases and J by 3 bases. CDR3 bases: TGTGCCAGCAGCTCTCTCACTAGCGGGCTCTACAATGAGCAGTTCTTC. Translating it yields CASSSLTSGLYNEQFF.

The gene calls are TRBV7-9 and TRBJ1-5, with 8 nucleotides matching TRBD1. With 7 bases clipped from V and 0 bases from J, the junction kept 8 bases outside the gene matches. Germline assignment: CDR1 SEHNR and CDR2 FQNEAQ (reference sequence). CDR3 length: 16 amino acids. The CDR3 coding sequence is TGTGCCAGCACCTCAGGGGGCTTTAATAGCAATCAGCCCCAGCATTTT. Protein product: CASTSGGFNSNQPQHF. The variable domain in full, with the rest retrieved from reference TRBV7-9 and TRBJ1-5, is DTGVSQNPRHKITKRGQNVTFRCDPISEHNRLYWYRQTLGQGPEFLTYFQNEAQLEKSRLLSDRFSAERPKGSFSTLEIQRTEQGDSAMYLCASTSGGFNSNQPQHFGDGTRLSIL.

This rearrangement joins TRBV28 to TRBJ2-3; 9 bases fit TRBD2. Losses at the gene ends were 6 bases for V and 5 bases for J; bases not matched to a gene: 9. The CDR3 sequence is 15 residues long. Germline-derived CDR1 and CDR2 are MDHEN and SYDVKM. CDR3 DNA sequence: TGTGCCAGCAGCATAGCGGGAGTTGGGGAAGATACGCAGTATTTT. This gives the protein CASSIAGVGEDTQYF.

The rearrangement uses TRBV4-1 and TRBJ2-3, with D perhaps TRBD1 (6 bases). The CDR3 runs to 16 residues. Germline V lookup: CDR1 MGHRA, CDR2 YSYEKL. V lost 1 base and J 0 bases, leaving 11 bases between the germline ends. The CDR3 coding sequence is TGCGCCAGCAGCCAAGGGCAGGGGACGAGCACAGATACGCAGTATTTT. Its translation: CASSQGQGTSTDTQYF.

This clonotype was seen many times. The chain couples TRBV18 to TRBJ1-4; 9 bases are shared with TRBD1. CDR1 and CDR2 from the germline V gene are KGHSH and LQKENI. V trimming: 3 bases; J trimming: 3 bases; junction bases outside the gene matches: 2. The CDR3 length is 15 residues. The CDR3 reads CASSPTGGSNEKLFF. As DNA, the CDR3 is TGTGCCAGCTCACCGACAGGGGGATCTAATGAAAAACTGTTTTTT.

This clonotype has a handful of counts. The rearrangement joins TRBV18 to TRBJ2-2, with D possibly called TRBD1 or TRBD2 (5 bases each). Trimming cost V 1 base and J 6 bases, with 6 bases left between them. CDR1 is KGHSH, CDR2 LQKENI, per germline. This CDR3 has 13 amino acids. In DNA, the CDR3 is TGTGCCAGCTCACCACGGGACGCCGGGGAGCTGTTTTTT. This codes for CASSPRDAGELFF.

The chain has TRBV19 and TRBJ1-5, with D hard to call. With 5 bases removed from V and 8 bases from J, the gap between germline ends came to 13 bases. Germline V gives CDR1 LNHDA, CDR2 SQIVND (reference sequence). This CDR3 is built from 13 residues. The CDR3 reads CASSSDRFEPQHF. CDR3 in DNA: TGTGCCAGTAGTTCCGACCGATTTGAGCCCCAGCATTTT.

This clonotype showed up just a few times. This chain joins TRBV6-2 or TRBV6-3 and TRBJ2-6, with D possibly being TRBD1 (6 bases). Germline V gene lookup returns CDR1 MNHEY and CDR2 SVGEGT. The CDR3 is 15 residues long. Trimming removed 2 bases from V and 2 bases from J, with 7 bases in between. In nucleotides, the CDR3 is TGTGCCAGCAGTTACCGGACAGCTGGGGCCAACGTCCTGACTTTC. As protein: CASSYRTAGANVLTF.

This clonotype was counted ten times or more. The chain uses TRBV6-6 and TRBJ2-7; 12 nucleotides match TRBD1. Trimming cost V 5 bases and J 5 bases; bases outside gene matches: 10. Germline CDR1 is MNHNY and CDR2 is SVGAGI (reference sequence). The CDR3 loop spans 16 amino acids. In DNA form, the CDR3 reads TGTGCCAGCAGTGGAACACCGGGACAGGGGGCCAACGAGCAGTACTTC. It is translated as CASSGTPGQGANEQYF.

V usage is TRBV7-2 and J usage is TRBJ1-6; no clear D. CDR1 is SGHTA and CDR2 is FQGNSA in the germline V gene. V was shortened by 2 bases and J by 6 bases, with 11 bases between the two germline ends. There are 15 residues in the CDR3. CDR3 protein: CASSLSRRFNSPLHF. As DNA, the CDR3 is TGTGCCAGCAGCTTATCTAGGCGGTTTAATTCACCCCTCCACTTT.

The chain has TRBV6-6 and TRBJ2-1, with TRBD2 identical over 13 bases. The CDR3 loop spans 18 amino acids. With 2 bases clipped from V and 9 bases from J, the junction kept 13 bases outside the gene matches. Germline CDR1 and CDR2: MNHNY and SVGAGI (reference sequence). In DNA, the CDR3 is TGTGCCAGCAGTTACAGGACTAGCGGGAGCAAGAGGTACGGTGAGCAGTTCTTC. This sequence encodes CASSYRTSGSKRYGEQFF.

This clonotype has just a few counts. The rearrangement links TRBV12-3 or TRBV12-4 to TRBJ2-1, with TRBD1 identical over 7 bases. V lost 4 bases and J lost 0; bases outside the gene matches: 0. The CDR3 extends over 14 amino acids. In DNA, the CDR3 is TGTGCCAGCAGTTGGGACAGCTCCTACAATGAGCAGTTCTTC. It encodes CASSWDSSYNEQFF.

V gene TRBV7-2 combines with J gene TRBJ1-4; no firm D call. V lost 1 base and J 8 bases, leaving 8 bases between the germline ends. Germline V gives CDR1 SGHTA, CDR2 FQGNSA. CDR3 length: 13 amino acids. The DNA of the CDR3 is TGTGCCAGCAGCTTAGGCCCGAAGGAAAAACTGTTTTTT. Encoded protein: CASSLGPKEKLFF. Combining the CDR3 with reference TRBV7-2 and TRBJ1-4 gives the whole variable domain GAGVSQSPSNKVTEKGKDVELRCDPISGHTALYWYRQSLGQGLEFLIYFQGNSAPDKSGLPSDRFSAERTGGSVSTLTIQRTQQEDSAVYLCASSLGPKEKLFFGSGTQLSVL.

This clonotype was picked up a small number of times. The J gene is TRBJ1-5, the V gene TRBV7-2; 8 bases line up with TRBD1. Trimming cost V 5 bases and J 1 base; bases outside gene matches: 7. Germline V gene data show CDR1 as SGHTA and CDR2 as FQGNSA. The CDR3 totals 16 residues. CDR3 residues: CASSPIDRGSNQPQHF. The CDR3 nucleotides are TGTGCCAGCAGCCCAATAGACAGGGGAAGCAATCAGCCCCAGCATTTT.

This chain joins TRBV7-6 and TRBJ2-7; tentatively, D is TRBD2 (6 bases). With 4 bases removed from V and 2 bases from J, the gap between germline ends came to 15 bases. The CDR3 is 15 residues long. The germline V gene has CDR1 SGHVS and CDR2 FNYEAQ. The CDR3 reads CASSSRGRGTYEQYF. Written as DNA, the CDR3 is TGTGCCAGCAGCTCGCGGGGTAGGGGCACCTACGAGCAGTACTTC.

V gene TRBV5-4 combines with J gene TRBJ2-1, with TRBD1 identical over 8 bases. The V and J ends lost 4 bases and 9 bases, in that order; junction bases with no gene match: 6. Germline loops: CDR1 SGHNT, CDR2 YYREEE (reference sequence). There are 13 residues in the CDR3. The CDR3 DNA is TGTGCCAGCAGCACGGGACAGGTCAGTGAGCAGTTCTTC. This encodes CASSTGQVSEQFF.